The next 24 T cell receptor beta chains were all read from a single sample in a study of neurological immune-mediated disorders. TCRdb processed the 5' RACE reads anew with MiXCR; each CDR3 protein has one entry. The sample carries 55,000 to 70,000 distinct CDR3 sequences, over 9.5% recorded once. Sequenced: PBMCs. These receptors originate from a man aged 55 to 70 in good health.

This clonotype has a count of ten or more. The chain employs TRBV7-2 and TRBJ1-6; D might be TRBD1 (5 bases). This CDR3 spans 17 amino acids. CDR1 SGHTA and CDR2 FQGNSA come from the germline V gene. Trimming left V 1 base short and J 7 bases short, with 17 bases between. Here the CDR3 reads CASSLVGGGGINSPLHF. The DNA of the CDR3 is TGTGCCAGCAGCTTAGTGGGGGGGGGTGGTATCAATTCACCCCTCCACTTT. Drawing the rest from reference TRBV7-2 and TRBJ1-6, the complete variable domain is GAGVSQSPSNKVTEKGKDVELRCDPISGHTALYWYRQSLGQGLEFLIYFQGNSAPDKSGLPSDRFSAERTGGSVSTLTIQRTQQEDSAVYLCASSLVGGGGINSPLHFGNGTRLTVT.

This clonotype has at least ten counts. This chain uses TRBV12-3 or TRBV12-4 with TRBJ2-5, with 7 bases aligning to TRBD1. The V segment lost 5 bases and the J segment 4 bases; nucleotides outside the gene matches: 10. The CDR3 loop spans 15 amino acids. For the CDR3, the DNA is TGTGCCAGCAGTCCTAACAGGGGCGCCGGAGAGACCCAGTACTTC. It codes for CASSPNRGAGETQYF.

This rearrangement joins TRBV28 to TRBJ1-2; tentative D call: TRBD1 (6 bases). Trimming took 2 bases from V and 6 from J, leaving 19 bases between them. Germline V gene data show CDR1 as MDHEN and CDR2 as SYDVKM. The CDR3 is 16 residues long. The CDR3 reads CASSLPFLQGKDGYTF. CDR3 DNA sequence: TGTGCCAGCAGTTTACCCTTCCTACAGGGTAAGGATGGCTACACCTTC.

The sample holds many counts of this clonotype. CDR3 in DNA: TGTGCCAGCAGCCCGGGGGGGGCGCGTAACTATGGCTACACCTTC. Translating it yields CASSPGGARNYGYTF. This chain connects TRBV7-2 to TRBJ1-2; the D gene is possibly TRBD1 (6 bases). Trimming took 5 bases from V and 1 from J, leaving 14 bases between them. Germline V lookup: CDR1 SGHTA, CDR2 FQGNSA. The CDR3 totals 15 residues. Filled out from reference TRBV7-2 and TRBJ1-2, the complete variable domain reads GAGVSQSPSNKVTEKGKDVELRCDPISGHTALYWYRQSLGQGLEFLIYFQGNSAPDKSGLPSDRFSAERTGGSVSTLTIQRTQQEDSAVYLCASSPGGARNYGYTFGSGTRLTVV.

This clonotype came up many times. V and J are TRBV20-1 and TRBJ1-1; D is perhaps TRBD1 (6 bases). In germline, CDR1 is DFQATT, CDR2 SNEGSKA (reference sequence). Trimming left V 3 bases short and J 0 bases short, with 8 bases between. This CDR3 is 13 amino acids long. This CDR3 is CSARTGLNTEAFF. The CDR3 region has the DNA TGCAGTGCTAGGACAGGATTGAACACTGAAGCTTTCTTT.

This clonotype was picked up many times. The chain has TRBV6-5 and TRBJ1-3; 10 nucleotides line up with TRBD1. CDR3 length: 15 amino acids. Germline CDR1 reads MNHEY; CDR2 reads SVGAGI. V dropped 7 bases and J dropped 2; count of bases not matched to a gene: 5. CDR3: CASNAGTGAGNTIYF. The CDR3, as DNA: TGTGCCAGCAACGCCGGGACAGGGGCTGGAAACACCATATATTTT.

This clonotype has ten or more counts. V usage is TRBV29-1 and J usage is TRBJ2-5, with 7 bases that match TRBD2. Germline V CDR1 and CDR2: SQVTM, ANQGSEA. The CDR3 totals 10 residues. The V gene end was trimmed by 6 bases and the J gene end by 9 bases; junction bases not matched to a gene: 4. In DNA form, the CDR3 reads TGCAGCGTCGTTGGGGGGGCCCAGTACTTC. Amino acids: CSVVGGAQYF.

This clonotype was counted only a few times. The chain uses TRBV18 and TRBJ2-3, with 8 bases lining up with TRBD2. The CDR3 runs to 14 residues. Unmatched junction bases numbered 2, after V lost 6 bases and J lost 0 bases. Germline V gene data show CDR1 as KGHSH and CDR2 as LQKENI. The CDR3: CASSGTRSTDTQYF. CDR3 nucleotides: TGTGCCAGCTCCGGGACTAGAAGCACAGATACGCAGTATTTT.

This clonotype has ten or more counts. The DNA for the CDR3 is TGCAGTGCTGAAACAGGGTCCCCGAACTACGAGCAGTACTTC. The encoded protein is CSAETGSPNYEQYF. The V gene is TRBV20-1, the J gene TRBJ2-7; perhaps TRBD1 as D (6 bases). Trimming took off 5 bases at V and 3 bases at J, with 17 bases between the two ends. Germline loops: CDR1 DFQATT, CDR2 SNEGSKA (reference sequence). The CDR3 is made up of 14 amino acids.

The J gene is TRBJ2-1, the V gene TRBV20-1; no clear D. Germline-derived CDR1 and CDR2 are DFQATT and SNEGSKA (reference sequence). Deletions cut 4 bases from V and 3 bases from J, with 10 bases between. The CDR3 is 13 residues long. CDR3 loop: CSAIPDGYNEQFF. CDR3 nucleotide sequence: TGCAGTGCTATACCAGACGGCTACAATGAGCAGTTCTTC.

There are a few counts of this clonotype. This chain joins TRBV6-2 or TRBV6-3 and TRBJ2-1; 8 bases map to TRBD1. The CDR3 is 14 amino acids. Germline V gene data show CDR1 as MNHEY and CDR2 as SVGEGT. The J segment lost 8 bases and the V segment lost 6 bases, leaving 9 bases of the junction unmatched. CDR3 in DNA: TGTGCCAGCAGGCCGGGACAGGCCTTAGATGAGCAGTTCTTC. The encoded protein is CASRPGQALDEQFF.

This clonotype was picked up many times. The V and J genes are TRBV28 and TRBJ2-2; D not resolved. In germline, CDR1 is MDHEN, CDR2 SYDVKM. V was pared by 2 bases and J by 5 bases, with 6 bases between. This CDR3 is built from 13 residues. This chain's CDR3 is CASSLIWTGELFF. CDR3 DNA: TGTGCCAGCAGTTTAATCTGGACCGGGGAGCTGTTTTTT.

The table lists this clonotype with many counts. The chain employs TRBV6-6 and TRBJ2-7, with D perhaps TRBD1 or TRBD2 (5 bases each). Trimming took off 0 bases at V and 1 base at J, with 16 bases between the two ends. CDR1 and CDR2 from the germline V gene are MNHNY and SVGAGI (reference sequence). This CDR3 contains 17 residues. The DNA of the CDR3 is TGTGCCAGCAGTTACTCGCCCGGTTGGGACGGATCCTACGAGCAGTACTTC. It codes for CASSYSPGWDGSYEQYF.

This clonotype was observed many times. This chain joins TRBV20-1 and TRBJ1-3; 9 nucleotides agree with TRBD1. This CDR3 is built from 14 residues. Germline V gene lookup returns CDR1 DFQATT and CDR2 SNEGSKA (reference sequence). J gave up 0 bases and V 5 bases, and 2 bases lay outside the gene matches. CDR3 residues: CSAGQGSSGNTIYF. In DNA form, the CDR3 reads TGCAGTGCTGGACAGGGGAGCTCTGGAAACACCATATATTTT.

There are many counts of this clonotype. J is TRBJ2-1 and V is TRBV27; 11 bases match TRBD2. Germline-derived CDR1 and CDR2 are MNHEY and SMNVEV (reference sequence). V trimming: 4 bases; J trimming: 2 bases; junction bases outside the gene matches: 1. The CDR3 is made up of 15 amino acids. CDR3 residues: CASSSSGGPYNEQFF. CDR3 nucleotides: TGTGCCAGCAGTTCTAGCGGGGGGCCCTACAATGAGCAGTTCTTC.

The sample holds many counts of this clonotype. The CDR3: CASSPPRETQYF. CDR3 coding DNA: TGTGCCAGCTCACCACCGAGAGAGACCCAGTACTTC. The chain carries TRBV18 and TRBJ2-5; D remains ambiguous. Germline CDR1 reads KGHSH; CDR2 reads LQKENI. The CDR3 has 12 residues. V shed 0 bases and J shed 4 bases, with 3 bases lying between them.

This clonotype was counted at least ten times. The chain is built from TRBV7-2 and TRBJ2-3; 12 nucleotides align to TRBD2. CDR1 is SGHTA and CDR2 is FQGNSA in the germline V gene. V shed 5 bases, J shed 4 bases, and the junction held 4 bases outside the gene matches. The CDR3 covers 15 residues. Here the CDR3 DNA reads TGTGCCAGCAGCAGAGGGACTAGCGGGCCAGATACGCAGTATTTT. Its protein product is CASSRGTSGPDTQYF. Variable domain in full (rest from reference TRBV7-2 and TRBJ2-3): GAGVSQSPSNKVTEKGKDVELRCDPISGHTALYWYRQSLGQGLEFLIYFQGNSAPDKSGLPSDRFSAERTGGSVSTLTIQRTQQEDSAVYLCASSRGTSGPDTQYFGPGTRLTVL.

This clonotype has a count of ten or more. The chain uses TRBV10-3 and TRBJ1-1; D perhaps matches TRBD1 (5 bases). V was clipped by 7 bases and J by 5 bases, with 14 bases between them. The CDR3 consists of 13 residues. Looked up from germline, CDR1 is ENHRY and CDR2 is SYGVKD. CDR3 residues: CAITRDVLTEAFF. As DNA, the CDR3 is TGTGCCATCACCAGGGACGTCTTGACTGAAGCTTTCTTT.

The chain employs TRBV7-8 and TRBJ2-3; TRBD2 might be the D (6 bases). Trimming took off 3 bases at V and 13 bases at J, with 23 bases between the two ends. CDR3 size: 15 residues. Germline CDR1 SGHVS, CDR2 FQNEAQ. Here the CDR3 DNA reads TGTGCCAGCAGCTTTCAGCTGGTAGCGGTGGCCCAGGAGTATTTT. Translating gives CASSFQLVAVAQEYF.

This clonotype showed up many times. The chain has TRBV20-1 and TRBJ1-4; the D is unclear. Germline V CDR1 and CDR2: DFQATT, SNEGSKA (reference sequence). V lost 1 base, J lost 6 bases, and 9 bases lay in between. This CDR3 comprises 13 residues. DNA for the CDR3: TGCAGTGCTAGAGTAGGAGCCGATGAAAAACTGTTTTTT. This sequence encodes CSARVGADEKLFF.

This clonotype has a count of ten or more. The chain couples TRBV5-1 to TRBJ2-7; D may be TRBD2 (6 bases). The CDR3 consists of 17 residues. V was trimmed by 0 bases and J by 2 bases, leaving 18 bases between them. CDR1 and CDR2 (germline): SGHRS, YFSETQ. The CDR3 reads CASSLARDRGGAYEQYF. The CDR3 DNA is TGCGCCAGCAGCTTGGCACGGGACCGTGGCGGGGCCTACGAGCAGTACTTC.

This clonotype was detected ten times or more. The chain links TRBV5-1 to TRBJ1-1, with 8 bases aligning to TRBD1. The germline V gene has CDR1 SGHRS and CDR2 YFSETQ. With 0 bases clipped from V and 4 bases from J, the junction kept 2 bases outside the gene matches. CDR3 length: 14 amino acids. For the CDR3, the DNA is TGCGCCAGCAGCTTGGGTACAGGGGGCACTGAAGCTTTCTTT. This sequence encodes CASSLGTGGTEAFF.

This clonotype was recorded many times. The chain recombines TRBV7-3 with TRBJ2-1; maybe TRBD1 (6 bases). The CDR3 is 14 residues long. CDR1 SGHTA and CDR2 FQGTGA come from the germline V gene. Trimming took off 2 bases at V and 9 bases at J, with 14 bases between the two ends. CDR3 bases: TGTGCCAGCAGCTTAGAGGGTTTAGGGGGTGAGCAGTTCTTC. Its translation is CASSLEGLGGEQFF.

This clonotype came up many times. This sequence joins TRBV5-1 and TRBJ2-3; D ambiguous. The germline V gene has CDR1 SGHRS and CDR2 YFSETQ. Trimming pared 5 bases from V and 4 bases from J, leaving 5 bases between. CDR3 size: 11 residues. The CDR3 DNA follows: TGCGCCAGCAGGAATGCAGATACGCAGTATTTT. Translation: CASRNADTQYF.